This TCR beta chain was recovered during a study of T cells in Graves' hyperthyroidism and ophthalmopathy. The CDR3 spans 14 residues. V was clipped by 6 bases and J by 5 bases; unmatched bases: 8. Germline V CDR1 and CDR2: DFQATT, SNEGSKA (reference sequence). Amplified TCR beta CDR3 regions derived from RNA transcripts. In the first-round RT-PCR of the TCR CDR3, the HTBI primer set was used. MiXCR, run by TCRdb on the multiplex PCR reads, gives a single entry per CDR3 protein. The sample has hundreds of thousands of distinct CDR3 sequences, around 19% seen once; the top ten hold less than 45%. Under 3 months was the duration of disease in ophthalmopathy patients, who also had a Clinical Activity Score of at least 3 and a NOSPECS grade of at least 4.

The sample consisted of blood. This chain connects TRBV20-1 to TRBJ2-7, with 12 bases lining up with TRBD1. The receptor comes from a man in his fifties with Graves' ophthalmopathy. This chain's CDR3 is CSATPGTGGHEQYF. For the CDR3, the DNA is TGCAGTGCCACCCCCGGGACAGGGGGCCACGAGCAGTACTTC.